A single sample is the source of the 2 T cell receptor beta chains below, sequenced in a study of patients and donors after allogeneic stem cell transplantation. TCRdb reanalysed the RT-PCR reads using MiXCR and keeps one entry per CDR3 protein. The sample comprises about 200,000 distinct CDR3 sequences, around 41% of which are singletons, and roughly 10% rests with the top ten. Sequenced material: blood, either unsorted or a sorted T cell fraction (not recorded which). These receptors originate from a human donor who was either an allogeneic HSCT recipient or a stem cell or donor lymphocyte infusion donor (not recorded which). It is not recorded whose cells these are; they may come from a transplant donor.

The chain recombines TRBV10-3 with TRBJ1-5, with D uncertain. The CDR3 is 14 residues long. Germline CDR1 and CDR2: ENHRY and SYGVKD. The germline V and J ends were trimmed by 4 bases and 7 bases, with 14 bases remaining between them. CDR3 loop: CAISVNLGNQPQHF. In DNA form, the CDR3 reads TGTGCCATCAGTGTTAACCTTGGGAACCAGCCCCAGCATTTT.

This clonotype came up a few times. The CDR3: CASSLDLAGAYNEQFF. The CDR3 bases are TGTGCCAGCAGCTTGGATCTAGCGGGGGCCTACAATGAGCAGTTCTTC. This chain joins TRBV5-4 and TRBJ2-1; TRBD2 matches 10 bases. With V trimmed by 0 bases and J by 2 bases, 2 bases remained unmatched. Germline CDR1 and CDR2: SGHNT and YYREEE (reference sequence). CDR3 length: 16 residues.